What follows are 10 T cell receptor beta chains derived from one specimen sequenced in a study of T cell responses to AZD1222 COVID-19 vaccine. Generated by immunoSEQ multiplex PCR, the TCRdb table keeps only in-frame clones and is missing some. The sample lists roughly 140,000 clones; approximately 91% were seen once. Sequenced here: peripheral blood, sampled 28 days after the second AZD1222 dose. These receptors were obtained from an adult who received the AZD1222 COVID-19 vaccine.

The chain carries TRBV7-9 and TRBJ1-3, with D maybe TRBD1 (5 bases). Trimming removed 2 bases at V and 1 base at J, with 6 bases between. The CDR3 loop spans 14 amino acids. Germline V gives CDR1 SEHNR, CDR2 FQNEAQ (reference sequence). The CDR3 nucleotides are TGTGCCAGCAGCTTACGGGGGTCTGGAAACACCATATATTTT. It codes for CASSLRGSGNTIYF.

This clone was observed a handful of times. The chain has TRBV7-8 and TRBJ2-1; no firm D call. Germline-derived CDR1 and CDR2 are SGHVS and FQNEAQ. Trimming pared 0 bases from V and 6 bases from J, leaving 21 bases between. CDR3 length: 18 residues. The CDR3 DNA sequence: TGTGCCAGCAGCTTAGCGGACCCTTCCCATGGGGTGAGCAATGAGCAGTTCTTC. Its translation is CASSLADPSHGVSNEQFF.

The gene calls are TRBV5-1 and TRBJ1-2; no clear D gene. Trimming removed 0 bases at V and 0 bases at J, with 6 bases between. The CDR3 length is 14 residues. The germline CDR1 and CDR2 sequences are SGHRS and YFSETQ. This chain's CDR3 is CASSLDSSNYGYTF. CDR3 nucleotides: TGCGCCAGCAGCTTGGACTCGTCTAACTATGGCTACACCTTC. Combining the CDR3 with reference TRBV5-1 and TRBJ1-2 gives the whole variable domain KAGVTQTPRYLIKTRGQQVTLSCSPISGHRSVSWYQQTPGQGLQFLFEYFSETQRNKGNFPGRFSGRQFSNSRSEMNVSTLELGDSALYLCASSLDSSNYGYTFGSGTRLTVV.

This chain joins TRBV19 and TRBJ2-5; the D gene is possibly TRBD2 (6 bases). The germline V gene has CDR1 LNHDA and CDR2 SQIVND (reference sequence). CDR3 length: 14 amino acids. The V end lost 5 bases, the J end lost 2 bases, and 12 bases lay between the germline ends. The CDR3 DNA is TGTGCCAGTAGTGTACGGGGGAGGCAAGAGACCCAGTACTTC. It codes for CASSVRGRQETQYF.

A single count supports this clone. The V call is TRBV5-1, the J call TRBJ1-1, with D possibly matching TRBD1 (5 bases). The V end lost 0 bases, the J end lost 4 bases, and 13 bases lay between the germline ends. Germline lookup yields CDR1 SGHRS and CDR2 YFSETQ. CDR3 length equals 15 residues. As DNA, the CDR3 is TGCGCCAGCAGCTTGGACTGGCAGGGTTTCACTGAAGCTTTCTTT. This encodes CASSLDWQGFTEAFF.

The chain links TRBV28 to TRBJ2-7, with 10 bases matching TRBD2. This CDR3 is 15 amino acids long. Germline V gene sequence: CDR1 MDHEN, CDR2 SYDVKM. V shed 5 bases and J 4 bases; nucleotides not matched to a gene: 8. CDR3 loop: CASSPSGSPLYEQYF. Written as DNA, the CDR3 is TGTGCCAGCAGTCCTAGCGGGAGCCCCTTGTACGAGCAGTACTTC.

This chain links TRBV12-3 or TRBV12-4 with TRBJ2-2; D may be TRBD2 (6 bases). The CDR3 consists of 13 residues. The ends were cut back, 3 bases at V and 6 bases at J, with 8 bases in the middle. The CDR3 region is CASSLGGPGELFF. CDR3 bases: TGTGCCAGCAGTTTGGGAGGACCCGGGGAGCTGTTTTTT.

This clone came up once. V is TRBV7-6 and J is TRBJ2-5, with a weak D call TRBD1 (6 bases). This CDR3 has 17 amino acids. Germline V CDR1 and CDR2: SGHVS, FNYEAQ. V was pared by 3 bases and J by 7 bases, with 24 bases between. DNA for the CDR3: TGTGCCAGCAGCTTTTTTACGACAGGCCGGAAAGTGGGGACCCAGTACTTC. Amino acid sequence: CASSFFTTGRKVGTQYF.

The chain couples TRBV21-1 to TRBJ1-1. TRBV21-1 is flagged as a pseudogene. CDR3 length: 14 amino acids. The CDR3 DNA reads TGTGCCAGCAAGGTTAGACTCCCGAACACTGAAGCTTTCTTT. Its translation is CASKVRLPNTEAFF.

This sequence joins TRBV7-2 and TRBJ2-6, with 7 bases lining up with TRBD1. The V gene's germline CDR1 is SGHTA and CDR2 FQGNSA. This CDR3 is built from 16 residues. V gave up 1 base and J gave up 2 bases; unmatched junction bases: 2. The CDR3 DNA follows: TGTGCCAGCAGCTTAGTCGGGACAGCTGGGGCCAACGTCCTGACTTTC. Its translation: CASSLVGTAGANVLTF.